This TCR beta chain was sequenced for a study of cytomegalovirus exposure and HLA in healthy donors. Trimming cost V 9 bases and J 4 bases; bases outside gene matches: 13. The germline V gene encodes CDR1 MDHEN and CDR2 SYDVKM. The CDR3 is 15 residues long. Only a few counts were recorded for this clone. What it binds is not known. Study-level findings and limits: An observed cluster of highly shared sequence variants was recorded as a likely sequencing artifact. Later analysis reportedly placed an Asian-associated ancestry cluster below the roughly 690-donor mean in N-insertions. Among TCR sequences, most were rare, though some public TCRs appeared in many donors.

Both 60 Vbeta primers and 13 Jbeta primers went into the PCR. Using immunoSEQ multiplex PCR, the repertoire was profiled, and TCRdb retains in-frame clones only, with some absent. The data contain over 90,000 clones, 65% to 80% of them singletons. Sequenced input: PBMCs. This chain links TRBV28 with TRBJ2-5; TRBD1 agrees at 8 bases. This clonotype originated in a woman aged 18 to 35 in good health and CMV-seropositive. Written as DNA, the CDR3 is TGTGCCAGTAAACCAGGGGGCTATCTTGGAGAGACCCAGTACTTC. This encodes CASKPGGYLGETQYF.